What follows describes a single T cell receptor beta chain. Its specific antigen is unknown. One base away there is no much larger clone; base qualities are not given. For repertoire sequencing, TCR beta CDR3 regions were amplified from RNA transcripts. The first round was an RT-PCR using HTBI primers with the Qiagen OneStep RT-PCR kit, and this first round was followed by a second-round multiplex PCR, then size selection and purification. Libraries were sequenced on an Illumina HiSeq2000 using paired-end 100 bp reads. In the paper's pipeline: SOAPnuke was used to process the reads, throwing out any read that had adapters, had uncalled bases, had a mean Phred below 15, or lacked an exact constant-primer or identifier match. COPE v1.2.5 was used to merge the high-quality paired reads. Each unique nucleotide sequence was treated as a clonotype, and MiTCR v1.1 was used to align the clonotypes to the IMGT TRB V, D and J references. Analysis was restricted to V-J combinations with a frequency above 0.0001, which covered roughly 99% of repertoires. For each V-J combination, a TCR clonal expansion and chaos score was defined as the ratio of F50 clonal expansion to chaos observed in the TCRdist matrix. Welch's t-statistics and random forest were used to reduce the features to 10 to 15 V-J combinations, which were then used as input to a naive Bayes classifier. Thyroid-blood repertoire similarity was quantified with the Morisita-Horn index. Using fastp trimming at Q25 and MiXCR clonotype assembly, TCRdb reanalyzed the public sequencing data and kept in-frame beta chains. For every CDR3 protein sequence, its rows merge into one entry that carries the most common genes and DNA. The V and J calls, along with clone size, are taken from TCRdb and not from the paper's own processing. This sample holds around 1,000,000 distinct CDR3 sequences; roughly 35% were observed only once. Around 10% of the sample rests with the top ten.

This specimen belongs to a study of Graves' ophthalmopathy and Graves' hyperthyroidism (dated by TCRdb to the late 2010s). In terms of the full investigation: A patient counted as having stable hyperthyroidism if there was no progression to ophthalmopathy within 18 months of follow-up. To tell Graves' ophthalmopathy apart from Graves' hyperthyroidism, and to predict which patients would progress to ophthalmopathy, the study relied on TCR beta repertoire signatures. In total, over 130 blood samples were TCR-sequenced: 40 to 45 ophthalmopathy, around 75 hyperthyroidism and some 17 hyperthyroidism-to-ophthalmopathy patients. A discovery set of more than 90 patients (under 45 ophthalmopathy, about 55 stable hyperthyroidism) was enrolled to explore V-J signatures distinguishing ophthalmopathy from hyperthyroidism. An independent validation cohort was composed of around 19 hyperthyroidism patients and 17 patients who later progressed from hyperthyroidism to ophthalmopathy. In more than five hyperthyroidism patients, the T-cell repertoires found in thyroid tissue were compared with those found in blood. Following sampling, methimazole starting at 30 mg daily was administered to hyperthyroidism patients, and high-dose intravenous methylprednisolone was administered to ophthalmopathy patients.

Patients with hyperthyroidism were aged 18 to 65 years, had been newly diagnosed, and had a disease duration of less than 2 months. Anyone with other autoimmune diseases, uncontrolled infections, pregnancy or lactation was excluded from the study. Diagnosis was based on clinical symptoms, serum thyroxine, TRAb, thyroid ultrasound and orbital computed tomography. Total RNA was extracted with Trizol reagent and quality-checked on an Agilent 2100 Bioanalyzer. On the study overall, not on this receptor specifically: Sample size was not predetermined statistically, and investigators were not blinded to group allocation. In cross-validation, the 13-signature model distinguished ophthalmopathy from stable hyperthyroidism with 87.88% sensitivity and around 84% specificity, while in the test set the corresponding values were about 80% and 75%. Among expanded thyroid clonotypes with frequency above 0.001, most also showed up in blood, which suggests that blood repertoires may reflect the thyroid immune response. In validation, the model predicted ophthalmopathy progression with over 60% sensitivity and roughly 72% specificity; roughly 12 predicted patients were CT-confirmed with GO in a median of approximately six months.

For CDR1 and CDR2, the germline V gene lists MGHDK and SYGVNS. There are 15 amino acids in the CDR3, from cysteine to phenylalanine inclusive. The kept DNA is CDR3 alone, 45 bases in frame from the first base. The germline V and J ends show losses of 5 bases and 6 bases respectively, and no gene match explains 11 bases of the junction. The chain is made from TRBV25-1 and TRBJ1-2, and TRBD1 matches 8 of the central bases. Sequencing was done on a sample of peripheral blood or thyroid tissue (not recorded which). This receptor was obtained from an adult man with Graves' hyperthyroidism. The CDR3 corresponds to CASSLPTGEVDGYTF. At the DNA level, the sequence is TGTGCCAGCAGTTTGCCGACAGGGGAAGTTGATGGCTACACCTTC.